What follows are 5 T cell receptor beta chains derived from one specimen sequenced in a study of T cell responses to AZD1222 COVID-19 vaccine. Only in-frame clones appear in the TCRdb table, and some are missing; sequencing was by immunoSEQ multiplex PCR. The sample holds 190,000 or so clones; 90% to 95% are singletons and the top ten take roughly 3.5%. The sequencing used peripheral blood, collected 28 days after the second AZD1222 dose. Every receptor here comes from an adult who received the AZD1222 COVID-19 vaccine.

The CDR3 sequence: CASSSTESVPLGRGNTIYF. The CDR3 nucleotides are TGTGCCAGCAGCTCTACAGAAAGCGTTCCGTTGGGGAGAGGGAACACCATATATTTT. The chain recombines TRBV28 with TRBJ1-3; D gene ambiguous. The germline CDR1 and CDR2 sequences are MDHEN and SYDVKM. Trimming cost V 6 bases and J 7 bases, with 31 bases left between them. There are 19 residues in the CDR3.

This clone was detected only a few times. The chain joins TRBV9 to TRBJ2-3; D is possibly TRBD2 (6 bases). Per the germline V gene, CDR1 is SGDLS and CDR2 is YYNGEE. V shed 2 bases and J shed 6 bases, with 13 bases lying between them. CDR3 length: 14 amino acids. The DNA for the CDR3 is TGTGCCAGCAGCGTTAGCCTAGCGTCGGATACGCAGTATTTT. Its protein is CASSVSLASDTQYF.

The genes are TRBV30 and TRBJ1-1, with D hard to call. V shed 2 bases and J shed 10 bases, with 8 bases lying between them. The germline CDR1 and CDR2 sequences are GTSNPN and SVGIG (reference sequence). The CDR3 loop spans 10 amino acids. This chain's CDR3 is CAWSKGRAFF. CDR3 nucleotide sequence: TGTGCCTGGAGTAAAGGGAGAGCTTTCTTT.

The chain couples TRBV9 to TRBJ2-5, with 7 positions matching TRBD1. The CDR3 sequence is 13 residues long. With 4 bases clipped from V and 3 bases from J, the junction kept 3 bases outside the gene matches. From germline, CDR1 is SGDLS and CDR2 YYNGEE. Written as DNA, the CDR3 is TGTGCCAGCAGCCGGGACAGCAAAGAGACCCAGTACTTC. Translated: CASSRDSKETQYF.

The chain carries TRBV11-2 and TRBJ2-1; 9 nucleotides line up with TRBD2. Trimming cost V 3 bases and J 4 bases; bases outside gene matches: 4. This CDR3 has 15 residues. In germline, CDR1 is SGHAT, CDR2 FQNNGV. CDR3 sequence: CASSFLAGAYNEQFF. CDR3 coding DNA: TGTGCCAGCAGCTTCTTAGCGGGAGCTTACAATGAGCAGTTCTTC.